Listed here is a single T cell receptor beta chain. What it binds is unknown. The repertoire was sequenced with immunoSEQ multiplex PCR; TCRdb's copy has only in-frame clones and lacks some. The sample gives almost 30,000 clones, roughly 78% of which show up once; roughly 6% is in the top ten. The record originates from a study of Siglec-9 on CD8 T cells in melanoma. General study findings and limits: In melanoma tumors, a Siglec-9-marked effector memory CD8+ subset reportedly appeared to accumulate.

Trimming stripped 6 bases from V and 1 base from J, with 20 bases between. Germline lookup yields CDR1 SGHDT and CDR2 YYEEEE. The CDR3 is 17 amino acids. This TCR derives from a human donor in good health. Sequenced input: Siglec-9- CD8+ T cells sorted from blood. The chain employs TRBV5-6 and TRBJ1-3, with a tentative D call TRBD1 (6 bases). This CDR3 reads CASTHSQGKVSGNTIYF. CDR3 coding DNA: TGTGCCAGCACCCATTCTCAGGGGAAGGTATCTGGAAACACCATATATTTT.